The 18 T cell receptor beta chains reported below all come from one sample, sequenced in a study of circulating and synovial CD4+ cells in juvenile arthritis (dated by TCRdb to between 2012 and 2015). Receptor libraries were prepared by the immunoSEQ multiplex PCR assay. TCRdb's version of the immuneACCESS table is confined to in-frame rearrangements and falls short of the full clone set. An unresolved V gene accounts for under half of the shortfall where checked; the remainder is of unknown origin. The sample table contains roughly 32,000 clones; only one count was recorded for more than 90% of them. Roughly 0.74% of the sample is in the top ten clones. Sequenced material: CD4+ T cells from blood. Receptors were obtained from a human donor with juvenile idiopathic arthritis.

V usage is TRBV10-3 and J usage is TRBJ1-1; 10 nucleotides match TRBD1. The CDR3 totals 17 residues. CDR1 and CDR2 from the germline V gene are ENHRY and SYGVKD. Losses at the gene ends were 0 bases for V and 5 bases for J; bases not matched to a gene: 9. The CDR3 here is CAISESKPGTGATEAFF. The CDR3 coding sequence is TGTGCCATCAGTGAGTCCAAACCCGGGACAGGGGCGACTGAAGCTTTCTTT.

The chain recombines TRBV5-8 with TRBJ1-2; 7 bases match TRBD1. Per germline, CDR1 SGHTS and CDR2 YDEGEE. The CDR3 is 12 residues long. With V trimmed by 7 bases and J by 8 bases, 8 bases remained unmatched. Here the CDR3 reads CASATTGTGYTF. The DNA of the CDR3 is TGTGCCAGCGCCACGACAGGGACGGGCTACACCTTC.

This clone appeared a single time. The chain recombines TRBV2 with TRBJ1-4; 9 bases align to TRBD1. V shed 7 bases and J 6 bases; nucleotides not matched to a gene: 3. CDR3 length: 13 residues. The germline gives CDR1 SNHLY, CDR2 FYNNEI. The CDR3 loop is CASTRTGDEKLFF. CDR3 sequence (DNA): TGTGCCAGCACCCGGACAGGGGATGAAAAACTGTTTTTT.

V usage is TRBV6-6 and J usage is TRBJ2-2; no clear D. V lost 3 bases, J lost 1 base, and 12 bases lay in between. Germline CDR1 is MNHNY and CDR2 is SVGAGI (reference sequence). The CDR3 covers 16 residues. The CDR3 loop is CASSYGRLKNTGELFF. The CDR3 nucleotides read TGTGCCAGCAGTTATGGTCGACTTAAGAACACCGGGGAGCTGTTTTTT.

This clone has a handful of counts. This rearrangement joins TRBV6-4 to TRBJ2-7; 7 bases align to TRBD1. The CDR3 totals 13 residues. Germline assignment: CDR1 MRHNA and CDR2 SNTAGT. V lost 6 bases to trimming and J lost 5 bases; unmatched junction nucleotides: 7. CDR3 in amino acids: CASRPTGSNEQYF. The CDR3 DNA is TGTGCCAGCAGACCGACAGGGTCTAACGAGCAGTACTTC.

The chain joins TRBV2 to TRBJ1-4; the match to TRBD1 covers 12 bases. This CDR3 spans 17 amino acids. The V segment lost 7 bases and the J segment 3 bases; nucleotides outside the gene matches: 9. CDR1 SNHLY and CDR2 FYNNEI come from the germline V gene. CDR3 bases: TGTGCCAGCAATGCATGGGACAGGGGGCAATCTAATGAAAAACTGTTTTTT. Encoded protein: CASNAWDRGQSNEKLFF.

The chain couples TRBV6-5 to TRBJ2-7; D is ambiguous. The CDR3 consists of 12 residues. Germline values: CDR1 MNHEY, CDR2 SVGAGI. Trimming removed 4 bases at V and 4 bases at J, with 8 bases between. CDR3 loop: CASSLTRYEQYF. The CDR3 DNA sequence: TGTGCCAGCAGTTTGACTCGTTACGAGCAGTACTTC.

The J gene is TRBJ2-7, the V gene TRBV6-5; perhaps TRBD2 as D (5 bases). V was shortened by 0 bases and J by 3 bases, with 9 bases between the two germline ends. The CDR3 is 14 amino acids. Germline V lookup: CDR1 MNHEY, CDR2 SVGAGI. The CDR3 protein is CASSYSGLNYEQYF. CDR3 DNA: TGTGCCAGCAGTTACTCCGGACTCAACTACGAGCAGTACTTC.

J is TRBJ2-5 and V is TRBV4-2; 7 nucleotides align to TRBD1. The J call could be wrong; TRBJ2-7 is a better fit for the DNA end. Germline V gene data show CDR1 as LGHNA and CDR2 as YNFKEQ. The CDR3 covers 15 residues. The CDR3 spells CASSSWSGGVYEQYF. The CDR3 DNA sequence: TGTGCCAGCAGCAGTTGGTCAGGGGGTGTCTACGAGCAGTACTTC.

The chain employs TRBV9 and TRBJ2-7; tentatively, D is TRBD2 (5 bases). CDR3 size: 15 residues. V was cut by 0 bases and J by 2 bases, with 12 bases left in between. CDR1 is SGDLS and CDR2 is YYNGEE in the germline V gene. The DNA for the CDR3 is TGTGCCAGCAGCGTAGAAAGCGGCGGAACCTACGAGCAGTACTTC. Encoded protein: CASSVESGGTYEQYF.

The chain has TRBV19 and TRBJ2-7; the D is unclear. Trimming stripped 0 bases from V and 9 bases from J, with 15 bases between. The CDR3 has 14 residues. In germline, CDR1 is LNHDA, CDR2 SQIVND (reference sequence). Written as DNA, the CDR3 is TGTGCCAGTAGTATAGATTCCGGGTACGCACGGCAGTACTTC. Its protein product is CASSIDSGYARQYF.

The chain employs TRBV18 and TRBJ2-7; a possible D gene is TRBD2 (6 bases). Germline CDR1 is KGHSH and CDR2 is LQKENI. V dropped 3 bases and J dropped 3 bases, with 21 bases sitting between them. The CDR3 length is 17 residues. CDR3 sequence (DNA): TGTGCCAGCTCACCCCAAACGACGGGGGAAGGCAGCTACGAGCAGTACTTC. As protein: CASSPQTTGEGSYEQYF.

The CDR3 loop is CASRRLDRVADTQYF. For the CDR3, the DNA is TGTGCCAGCAGACGCCTGGACAGGGTCGCAGATACGCAGTATTTT. The gene calls are TRBV2 and TRBJ2-3; 8 bases agree with TRBD1. The CDR3 loop spans 15 amino acids. With V trimmed by 6 bases and J by 4 bases, 9 bases remained unmatched. CDR1 SNHLY and CDR2 FYNNEI come from the germline V gene.

This rearrangement joins TRBV6-5 to TRBJ1-1; perhaps TRBD1 as D (6 bases). Germline values: CDR1 MNHEY, CDR2 SVGAGI. Trimming cost V 2 bases and J 2 bases, with 9 bases left between them. The CDR3 loop spans 14 amino acids. CDR3 in DNA: TGTGCCAGCAGTTACGACAGGCCCAACACTGAAGCTTTCTTT. Encoded protein: CASSYDRPNTEAFF.

The V and J genes are TRBV30 and TRBJ2-3; 11 bases line up with TRBD2. This CDR3 comprises 17 residues. Germline CDR1 GTSNPN, CDR2 SVGIG (reference sequence). V shed 0 bases and J 0 bases; nucleotides not matched to a gene: 5. CDR3 bases: TGTGCCTGGAGTGTTCGCAGGACTAGCGGGAGCACAGATACGCAGTATTTT. Translation: CAWSVRRTSGSTDTQYF.

This chain joins TRBV14 and TRBJ2-7; D gene ambiguous. Germline V gene lookup returns CDR1 SGHDN and CDR2 FVKESK. V shed 0 bases and J shed 9 bases, with 9 bases lying between them. The CDR3 spans 12 residues. The CDR3 reads CASSQDSTVQYF. CDR3 coding DNA: TGTGCCAGCAGCCAAGATAGTACGGTGCAGTACTTC.

V gene TRBV5-8 combines with J gene TRBJ1-5, with D maybe TRBD1 (5 bases). The CDR3 is 17 residues long. From germline, CDR1 is SGHTS and CDR2 YDEGEE. V dropped 2 bases and J dropped 4 bases, with 19 bases sitting between them. The CDR3 coding sequence is TGTGCCAGCAGCTTTCTTACCCGACAGAAAGGAAATCAGCCCCAGCATTTT. This codes for CASSFLTRQKGNQPQHF. The full variable domain, in which reference TRBV5-8 and TRBJ1-5 provide the parts outside the CDR3, is EAGVTQSPTHLIKTRGQQATLRCSPISGHTSVYWYQQALGLGLQFLLWYDEGEERNRGNFPPRFSGRQFPNYSSELNVNALELEDSALYLCASSFLTRQKGNQPQHFGDGTRLSIL.

The rearrangement uses TRBV7-2 and TRBJ1-2; D is perhaps TRBD1 (6 bases). V lost 0 bases, J lost 6 bases, and 14 bases lay in between. CDR3 length equals 15 residues. Germline V lookup: CDR1 SGHTA, CDR2 FQGNSA. The DNA of the CDR3 is TGTGCCAGCAGCTTAGCGGGCAGGGGAATGGATGGCTACACCTTC. Residues: CASSLAGRGMDGYTF.